A single sample gave rise to the 8 T cell receptor beta chains below, sequenced in a study of T cells in Graves' hyperthyroidism and ophthalmopathy. From RNA transcripts, TCR beta CDR3 regions were amplified. RT-PCR in the first round (using the HTBI primer set) targeted the TCR CDR3. TCRdb reprocessed the multiplex PCR reads via MiXCR and lists one record per CDR3 protein. Among 500,000 to 750,000 distinct CDR3 sequences listed, 15% to 18% were seen once. The specimen was blood. The receptor set was obtained from a woman aged 25 to 39 with Graves' hyperthyroidism.

The chain combines TRBV30 with TRBJ2-7; TRBD1 aligns across 9 bases. Germline loops: CDR1 GTSNPN, CDR2 SVGIG (reference sequence). After removal of 0 bases from V and 6 bases from J, the junction contained 6 bases not matched to a gene. CDR3 length: 14 residues. CDR3 region: CAWSVSTGGSEQYF. DNA of the CDR3: TGTGCCTGGAGTGTTTCGACAGGGGGGAGCGAGCAGTACTTC. The complete variable domain, with remaining parts taken from reference TRBV30 and TRBJ2-7, reads SQTIHQWPATLVQPVGSPLSLECTVEGTSNPNLYWYRQAAGRGLQLLFYSVGIGQISSEVPQNLSASRPQDRQFILSSKKLLLSDSGFYLCAWSVSTGGSEQYFGPGTRLTVT.

CDR3 sequence: CASMTGQGAGYTF. The CDR3 bases are TGTGCCAGCATGACGGGACAGGGGGCCGGCTACACCTTC. The V and J genes are TRBV6-1 and TRBJ1-2; the match to TRBD1 covers 12 bases. This CDR3 region has 13 residues. Germline CDR1 is MNHNS and CDR2 is SASEGT. V shed 7 bases, J shed 8 bases, and the junction held 5 bases outside the gene matches.

The chain couples TRBV28 to TRBJ2-2; D may be TRBD2 (6 bases). V was trimmed by 2 bases and J by 6 bases, leaving 13 bases between them. This CDR3 is built from 15 residues. Germline V lookup: CDR1 MDHEN, CDR2 SYDVKM. This chain's CDR3 is CASSLPGDPPGELFF. As DNA, the CDR3 is TGTGCCAGCAGTTTACCGGGGGACCCCCCCGGGGAGCTGTTTTTT.

This clonotype was seen many times. J is TRBJ1-6 and V is TRBV6-1, with 7 bases aligning to TRBD1. Per the germline V gene, CDR1 is MNHNS and CDR2 is SASEGT. The CDR3 extends over 13 amino acids. Trimming took 9 bases from V and 7 from J; bases not matched to a gene: 6. As DNA, the CDR3 is TGTGCCAGTAAGGGACAGATGAATTCACCCCTCCACTTT. Encoded protein: CASKGQMNSPLHF.

The rearrangement joins TRBV20-1 to TRBJ2-1, with D maybe TRBD2 (5 bases). The V gene lost 5 bases and the J gene lost 7 bases, with 18 bases spanning the gap. The CDR3 covers 14 residues. The V gene's germline CDR1 is DFQATT and CDR2 SNEGSKA (reference sequence). The CDR3 reads CSASRAGGSNEQFF. The CDR3 nucleotides read TGCAGTGCTTCCCGGGCCGGAGGCTCAAATGAGCAGTTCTTC.

The table lists this clonotype with a few counts. The V call is TRBV15, the J call TRBJ1-2, with 9 bases that match TRBD1. With V trimmed by 4 bases and J by 6 bases, 3 bases remained unmatched. The length of the CDR3 is 13 residues. Germline lookup yields CDR1 LNHNV and CDR2 YYDKDF (reference sequence). The CDR3 loop is CATSKTGGNGYTF. DNA for the CDR3: TGTGCCACCAGCAAGACAGGGGGTAATGGCTACACCTTC.

This clonotype was detected ten times or more. The chain is built from TRBV30 and TRBJ1-2; no clear D. This CDR3 has 11 amino acids. V lost 3 bases, J lost 2 bases, and 4 bases lay in between. Looked up from germline, CDR1 is GTSNPN and CDR2 is SVGIG (reference sequence). The CDR3 region is CAWRQNYGYTF. As DNA, the CDR3 is TGTGCCTGGAGGCAAAACTATGGCTACACCTTC.

This clonotype has ten or more counts. The CDR3, as DNA: TGTGCCAGCAGCCCCCCGGGGAGAGATACGCAGTATTTT. As protein: CASSPPGRDTQYF. The chain employs TRBV7-2 and TRBJ2-3; possible D gene TRBD2, 5 bases. This CDR3 is 13 amino acids long. The V and J ends lost 5 bases and 5 bases respectively, with 11 bases between them. CDR1 and CDR2 (germline): SGHTA, FQGNSA.